This TCR beta chain was identified during a study of cytomegalovirus exposure and HLA in healthy donors. A remark on this clone: Antigen specificity is unknown.

Findings and limits, study-wide: TRBV6-2, TRBV6-3 and some other V segments were unresolvable in 87-base-pair reads. In presence/absence analyses, roughly uniform sequencing depth across donors was assumed. Association of a missense DCLRE1C variant with TCR beta V- and J-gene trimming was reported in a later analysis.

The PCR used 60 Vbeta and 13 Jbeta primers. Sequenced by immunoSEQ multiplex PCR; TCRdb stores in-frame clones only, minus some. The table lists 150,000 or so clones, around four fifths of them singletons. Trimming stripped 3 bases from V and 2 bases from J, with 12 bases between. The CDR3 loop spans 15 amino acids. CDR1 LNHDA and CDR2 SQIVND come from the germline V gene (reference sequence). The genes are TRBV19 and TRBJ2-3; D may be TRBD1 (6 bases). The TCR comes from a man in his late teens or twenties in good health and CMV-seropositive. The sequencing input was PBMCs. This CDR3 is CASSIEDRATDTQYF. The CDR3 nucleotides are TGTGCCAGTAGTATTGAGGACAGAGCCACAGATACGCAGTATTTT. Drawing the rest from reference TRBV19 and TRBJ2-3, the complete variable domain is DGGITQSPKYLFRKEGQNVTLSCEQNLNHDAMYWYRQDPGQGLRLIYYSQIVNDFQKGDIAEGYSVSREKKESFPLTVTSAQKNPTAFYLCASSIEDRATDTQYFGPGTRLTVL.